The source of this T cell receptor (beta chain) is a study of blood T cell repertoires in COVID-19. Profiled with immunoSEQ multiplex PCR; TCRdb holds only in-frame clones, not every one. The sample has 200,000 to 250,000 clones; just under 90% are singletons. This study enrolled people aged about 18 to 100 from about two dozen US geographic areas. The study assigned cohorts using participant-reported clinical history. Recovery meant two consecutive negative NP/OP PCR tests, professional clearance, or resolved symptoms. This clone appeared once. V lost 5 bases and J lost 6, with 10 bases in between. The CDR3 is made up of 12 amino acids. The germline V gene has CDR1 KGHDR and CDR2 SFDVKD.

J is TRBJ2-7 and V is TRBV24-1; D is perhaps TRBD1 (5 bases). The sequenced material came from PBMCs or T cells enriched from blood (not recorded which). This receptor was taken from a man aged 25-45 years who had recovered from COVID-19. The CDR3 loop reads CATSGPGIEQYF. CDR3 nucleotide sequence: TGTGCCACCAGTGGTCCAGGGATCGAGCAGTACTTC.